The subject of this entry is one T cell receptor (beta chain). This sample was taken from a study of cytomegalovirus exposure and HLA in healthy donors. CDR1 is MNHEY, CDR2 SMNVEV, per germline (reference sequence). This CDR3 contains 17 residues. Trimming removed 7 bases from V and 0 bases from J, with 19 bases in between. Primers for the PCR totalled 60 Vbeta and 13 Jbeta. Sequencing was performed with immunoSEQ multiplex PCR; in TCRdb, only in-frame clones are kept and a portion is missing. The sample holds tens of thousands of clones. The sequencing sample was made of PBMCs. The V call is TRBV27, the J call TRBJ1-3; D unclear. The TCR originated in a woman in her 40s in good health and CMV-seropositive. The CDR3 region has the DNA TGTGCCAGCAATTTTATATTGGACTCGAGCTCTGGAAACACCATATATTTT. It is translated as CASNFILDSSSGNTIYF.